The 29 T cell receptor beta chains given below trace back to one sample, sequenced in a study of T cells in localized non-small cell lung cancer. Repertoires were generated with immunoSEQ multiplex PCR, while TCRdb's copy carries only in-frame clones and drops some. There are roughly 25,000 clones in the sample; more than 85% occur only once, and about 14% lies in the top ten. The sequences come from peripheral blood, collected before any cancer treatment. Receptors originate from a female donor at least 60 years old with stage II squamous cell lung carcinoma.

The chain uses TRBV4-2 and TRBJ2-7, with 13 nucleotides matching TRBD2. V dropped 2 bases and J dropped 2; count of bases not matched to a gene: 3. This CDR3 is 16 amino acids long. The germline CDR1 and CDR2 sequences are LGHNA and YNFKEQ. The CDR3 here is CASSQPGTSGTYEQYF. Here the CDR3 DNA reads TGTGCCAGCAGCCAACCCGGGACTAGCGGGACCTACGAGCAGTACTTC.

The sample holds a few counts of this clone. The J gene is TRBJ2-7, the V gene TRBV7-2; 10 bases fit TRBD2. Germline values: CDR1 SGHTA, CDR2 FQGNSA. V was clipped by 6 bases and J by 2 bases; unmatched bases: 4. The CDR3 has 14 residues. The CDR3 sequence: CASRVSGGTYEQYF. Written as DNA, the CDR3 is TGTGCCAGCAGGGTTAGCGGGGGGACCTACGAGCAGTACTTC. The variable domain in full, with the rest retrieved from reference TRBV7-2 and TRBJ2-7, is GAGVSQSPSNKVTEKGKDVELRCDPISGHTALYWYRQSLGQGLEFLIYFQGNSAPDKSGLPSDRFSAERTGGSVSTLTIQRTQQEDSAVYLCASRVSGGTYEQYFGPGTRLTVT.

The J gene is TRBJ2-4, the V gene TRBV6-1; D not resolved. V lost 0 bases, J lost 6 bases, and 9 bases lay in between. This CDR3 spans 14 amino acids. Germline CDR1 and CDR2: MNHNS and SASEGT. CDR3 sequence reads: CASSEADARNIQYF. In DNA form, the CDR3 reads TGTGCCAGCAGTGAAGCAGACGCGAGAAACATTCAGTACTTC.

V usage is TRBV15 and J usage is TRBJ1-1; D uncertain. Germline CDR1 and CDR2: LNHNV and YYDKDF (reference sequence). The V end was cut by 0 bases, the J end by 7 bases, with 12 bases between. The CDR3 loop spans 14 amino acids. CDR3 residues: CATSRDEEKGEAFF. The CDR3 coding sequence is TGTGCCACCAGCAGAGATGAGGAAAAGGGTGAAGCTTTCTTT.

The V and J genes are TRBV19 and TRBJ2-7; 9 bases align to TRBD2. CDR3 length: 17 residues. From germline, CDR1 is LNHDA and CDR2 SQIVND (reference sequence). The trim removed 0 bases at V and 3 bases at J, leaving 9 bases unmatched. CDR3 sequence (DNA): TGTGCCAGTAGTATAGAGACCTCTAGCGGGGTTTTCTACGAGCAGTACTTC. Translation: CASSIETSSGVFYEQYF.

The rearrangement joins TRBV7-8 to TRBJ1-2, with D maybe TRBD1 (5 bases). CDR1 and CDR2 from the germline V gene are SGHVS and FQNEAQ. This CDR3 contains 14 residues. Trimming shortened V by 5 bases and J by 8 bases, and 18 bases separated the two germline ends. The CDR3 reads CASSEGSRVGGYTF. CDR3 nucleotide sequence: TGTGCCAGCAGCGAAGGATCCAGGGTAGGCGGCTACACCTTC.

The chain links TRBV7-2 to TRBJ1-5; D is unresolved. The V end lost 2 bases, the J end lost 1 base, and 6 bases lay between the germline ends. The CDR3 has 14 amino acids. The germline V gene encodes CDR1 SGHTA and CDR2 FQGNSA. This chain's CDR3 is CASSLKGSNQPQHF. The CDR3 DNA is TGTGCCAGCAGCTTAAAGGGAAGCAATCAGCCCCAGCATTTT.

CDR3 coding DNA: TGTGCCAGCAGCTTAGAGGGAGGGGTCCGTGAAGCTTTCTTT. Translated: CASSLEGGVREAFF. The J gene is TRBJ1-1, the V gene TRBV7-9; TRBD1 is a possible D gene (5 bases). CDR3 length: 14 residues. The germline V gene encodes CDR1 SEHNR and CDR2 FQNEAQ (reference sequence). The V end lost 1 base, the J end lost 7 bases, and 13 bases lay between the germline ends.

The chain joins TRBV5-1 to TRBJ2-7, with 12 bases aligning to TRBD2. V lost 0 bases and J lost 5; bases outside the gene matches: 6. This CDR3 is 16 amino acids long. Germline CDR1 and CDR2: SGHRS and YFSETQ. The CDR3 DNA sequence: TGCGCCAGCAGCTTGGCGGCTAGCGGGGGGGTCGACGAGCAGTACTTC. It translates to CASSLAASGGVDEQYF.

This sequence joins TRBV5-1 and TRBJ1-1, with D uncertain. The V gene lost 1 base and the J gene lost 0 bases, with 4 bases spanning the gap. Germline V gives CDR1 SGHRS, CDR2 YFSETQ. The CDR3 consists of 13 residues. This CDR3 is CASSLRVNTEAFF. CDR3 nucleotides: TGCGCCAGCAGCTTGAGGGTGAACACTGAAGCTTTCTTT.

The chain couples TRBV2 to TRBJ1-5; D gene unclear. Trimming cost V 9 bases and J 1 base, with 13 bases left between them. Germline values: CDR1 SNHLY, CDR2 FYNNEI. The CDR3 sequence is 14 residues long. CDR3 sequence (DNA): TGTGCCAGTGCGATCCTTGGGAGCAATCAGCCCCAGCATTTT. Translating gives CASAILGSNQPQHF.

The chain recombines TRBV27 with TRBJ1-5; D call uncertain. The CDR3 has 12 residues. The germline gives CDR1 MNHEY, CDR2 SMNVEV (reference sequence). V dropped 4 bases and J dropped 6 bases, with 7 bases sitting between them. CDR3 in amino acids: CASSSLGQPQHF. CDR3 nucleotide sequence: TGTGCCAGCAGTTCTCTGGGTCAGCCCCAGCATTTT.

The chain employs TRBV2 and TRBJ2-3; TRBD1 matches 10 bases. In germline, CDR1 is SNHLY, CDR2 FYNNEI. V shed 4 bases, J shed 5 bases, and the junction held 3 bases outside the gene matches. The CDR3 is made up of 14 amino acids. The CDR3 coding sequence is TGTGCCAGCAGTGGCCGGGACAGGGGAGATACGCAGTATTTT. This translates into CASSGRDRGDTQYF.

V and J are TRBV7-2 and TRBJ1-4; the D is unclear. The CDR3 spans 14 residues. V shed 2 bases and J shed 6 bases, with 10 bases lying between them. Germline CDR1 reads SGHTA; CDR2 reads FQGNSA. The CDR3 DNA sequence: TGTGCCAGCAGCTTAACCTCAGGCGATGAAAAACTGTTTTTT. Translated: CASSLTSGDEKLFF.

The V call is TRBV20-1, the J call TRBJ1-2; no reliable D call. V lost 3 bases and J 6 bases, leaving 8 bases between the germline ends. The CDR3 runs to 11 residues. Germline values: CDR1 DFQATT, CDR2 SNEGSKA (reference sequence). CDR3: CSARTLNGYTF. The CDR3 nucleotides are TGCAGTGCTAGGACCCTAAATGGCTACACCTTC.

J is TRBJ2-5 and V is TRBV7-9; no reliable D call. The CDR3 has 15 amino acids. Germline V lookup: CDR1 SEHNR, CDR2 FQNEAQ (reference sequence). The V end lost 1 base, the J end lost 5 bases, and 14 bases lay between the germline ends. The CDR3 DNA sequence: TGTGCCAGCAGCTTAGACAGAGGTAACGTGGAGACCCAGTACTTC. It encodes CASSLDRGNVETQYF.

The chain uses TRBV7-2 and TRBJ1-1, with 9 positions matching TRBD1. The CDR3 spans 13 residues. In germline, CDR1 is SGHTA, CDR2 FQGNSA. Unmatched junction bases numbered 2, after V lost 5 bases and J lost 4 bases. CDR3 in amino acids: CASSTTGGTEAFF. CDR3 DNA: TGTGCCAGCAGCACGACAGGGGGCACTGAAGCTTTCTTT.

The rearrangement joins TRBV28 to TRBJ2-2, with 10 bases that match TRBD1. The CDR3 totals 15 residues. Per the germline V gene, CDR1 is MDHEN and CDR2 is SYDVKM. V shed 8 bases and J 1 base; nucleotides not matched to a gene: 4. CDR3 residues: CASWGQGLNTGELFF. As DNA, the CDR3 is TGTGCCAGCTGGGGACAGGGGTTGAACACCGGGGAGCTGTTTTTT.

V is TRBV27 and J is TRBJ2-1, with 13 bases fitting TRBD2. Trimming at V came to 5 bases and at J to 9 bases, leaving 7 bases not matched to a gene. This CDR3 is built from 15 residues. CDR1 and CDR2 (germline): MNHEY, SMNVEV (reference sequence). The CDR3 spells CASSTRTSGRGEQFF. CDR3 nucleotide sequence: TGTGCCAGCAGTACCCGGACTAGCGGGAGAGGTGAGCAGTTCTTC.

The chain is built from TRBV6-5 and TRBJ1-2; tentatively, D is TRBD1 (5 bases). V was cut by 5 bases and J by 6 bases, with 13 bases left in between. CDR3 length equals 13 residues. Germline CDR1 reads MNHEY; CDR2 reads SVGAGI. CDR3 bases: TGTGCCAGCAGTCTAGGGACGGGGCATGGCTACACCTTC. It translates to CASSLGTGHGYTF.

The chain has TRBV4-3 and TRBJ2-1; no clear D gene. Germline-derived CDR1 and CDR2 are LGHNA and YSLEER. This CDR3 is built from 13 residues. V lost 0 bases to trimming and J lost 7 bases, with 7 bases between them. For the CDR3, the DNA is TGCGCCAGCAGCCAAGAGGGTTGGAATGAGCAGTTCTTC. It yields the protein CASSQEGWNEQFF.

This clone occurred once. This chain links TRBV7-2 with TRBJ2-3, with D maybe TRBD2 (7 bases). Germline CDR1 reads SGHTA; CDR2 reads FQGNSA. Between the trimmed V and J ends, which lost 5 bases and 5 bases, there was a span of 17 bases. The CDR3 runs 15 residues. The CDR3 protein is CASSVDQGREDTQYF. In DNA, the CDR3 is TGTGCCAGCAGCGTAGATCAGGGGAGGGAAGATACGCAGTATTTT.

J is TRBJ1-5 and V is TRBV28; D gene ambiguous. The CDR3 is 13 residues long. Deletions cut 10 bases from V and 0 bases from J, with 10 bases between. The V gene's germline CDR1 is MDHEN and CDR2 SYDVKM. CDR3 sequence: CATLGNSNQPQHF. The CDR3 DNA is TGTGCCACCCTCGGTAATAGCAATCAGCCCCAGCATTTT. The full variable domain, its missing parts supplied by reference TRBV28 and TRBJ1-5, is DVKVTQSSRYLVKRTGEKVFLECVQDMDHENMFWYRQDPGLGLRLIYFSYDVKMKEKGDIPEGYSVSREKKERFSLILESASTNQTSMYLCATLGNSNQPQHFGDGTRLSIL.

This chain joins TRBV6-6 and TRBJ1-5; tentatively, D is TRBD1 (5 bases). Germline assignment: CDR1 MNHNY and CDR2 SVGAGI (reference sequence). CDR3 length: 14 amino acids. Trimming removed 6 bases from V and 6 bases from J, with 15 bases in between. The CDR3 here is CASSTQGRGQPQHF. The CDR3 DNA reads as TGTGCCAGCAGCACTCAGGGACGCGGTCAGCCCCAGCATTTT.

V gene TRBV6-6 combines with J gene TRBJ2-7, with D tentatively TRBD1 or TRBD2 (5 bases each). V lost 5 bases to trimming and J lost 7 bases, with 18 bases between them. The CDR3 consists of 14 residues. CDR1 is MNHNY, CDR2 SVGAGI, per germline (reference sequence). The CDR3, as DNA: TGTGCCAGCAGTCCCAGGACACCTGCGGGTGAGCAGTACTTC. Amino acid sequence: CASSPRTPAGEQYF.

The chain has TRBV2 and TRBJ1-2; 11 bases are shared with TRBD1. CDR1 and CDR2 from the germline V gene are SNHLY and FYNNEI. Germline trimming cut 6 bases from V and 3 bases from J; bases unmatched to any gene: 6. The CDR3 extends over 15 amino acids. The CDR3 DNA follows: TGTGCCAGCAGGCCGGGACAGGGGGTAGACTATGGCTACACCTTC. Translation gives CASRPGQGVDYGYTF.

This chain connects TRBV10-2 to TRBJ1-5; 7 bases fit TRBD1. In germline, CDR1 is WSHSY, CDR2 SAAADI. V shed 6 bases, J shed 5 bases, and the junction held 4 bases outside the gene matches. This CDR3 has 13 amino acids. The CDR3 DNA reads as TGCGCCAGCAGCACCCAGGGGGATCAGCCCCAGCATTTT. Translation: CASSTQGDQPQHF.

V is TRBV29-1 and J is TRBJ2-3; 9 bases line up with TRBD2. Germline assignment: CDR1 SQVTM and CDR2 ANQGSEA. The junction had 2 bases not matched to a gene; V was cut back by 5 bases and J by 2 bases. This CDR3 is 13 amino acids long. The CDR3 spells CSVPSGNTDTQYF. CDR3 DNA sequence: TGCAGCGTTCCTAGCGGGAACACAGATACGCAGTATTTT.

V and J are TRBV11-2 and TRBJ2-5, with 10 bases lining up with TRBD2. V lost 5 bases and J lost 1; bases outside the gene matches: 1. The CDR3 spans 14 residues. Germline V gene data show CDR1 as SGHAT and CDR2 as FQNNGV. The CDR3 sequence is CASSLAGAQETQYF. The CDR3 region has the DNA TGTGCCAGCAGCCTAGCGGGGGCCCAAGAGACCCAGTACTTC.